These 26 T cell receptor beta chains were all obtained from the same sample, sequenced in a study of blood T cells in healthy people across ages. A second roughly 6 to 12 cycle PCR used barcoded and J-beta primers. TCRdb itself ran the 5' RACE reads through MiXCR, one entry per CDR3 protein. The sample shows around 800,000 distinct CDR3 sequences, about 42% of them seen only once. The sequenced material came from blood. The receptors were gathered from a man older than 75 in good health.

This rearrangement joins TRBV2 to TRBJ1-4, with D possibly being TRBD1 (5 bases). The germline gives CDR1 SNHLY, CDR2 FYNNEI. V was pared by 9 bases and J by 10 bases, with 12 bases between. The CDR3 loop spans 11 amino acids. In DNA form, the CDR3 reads TGTGCCAGTACGGGGGAAGGAAAACTGTTTTTT. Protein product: CASTGEGKLFF.

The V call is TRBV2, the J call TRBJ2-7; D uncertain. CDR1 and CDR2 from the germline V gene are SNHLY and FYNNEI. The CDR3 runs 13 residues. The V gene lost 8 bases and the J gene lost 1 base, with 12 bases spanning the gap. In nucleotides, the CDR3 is TGTGCCAGCGGAGTTCGGCCTTCCTACGAGCAGTACTTC. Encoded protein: CASGVRPSYEQYF.

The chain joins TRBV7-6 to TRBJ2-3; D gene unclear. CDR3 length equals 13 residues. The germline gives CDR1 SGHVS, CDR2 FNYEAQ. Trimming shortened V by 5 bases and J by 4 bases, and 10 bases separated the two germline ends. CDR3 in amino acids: CASSPPMADTQYF. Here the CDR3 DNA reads TGTGCCAGCAGCCCACCGATGGCAGATACGCAGTATTTT.

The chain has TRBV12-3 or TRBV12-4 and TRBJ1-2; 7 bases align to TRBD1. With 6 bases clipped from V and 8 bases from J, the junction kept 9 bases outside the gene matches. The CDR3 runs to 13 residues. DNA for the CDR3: TGTGCCAGCAGCCATAGACAGGGACGGGGCTACACCTTC. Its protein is CASSHRQGRGYTF.

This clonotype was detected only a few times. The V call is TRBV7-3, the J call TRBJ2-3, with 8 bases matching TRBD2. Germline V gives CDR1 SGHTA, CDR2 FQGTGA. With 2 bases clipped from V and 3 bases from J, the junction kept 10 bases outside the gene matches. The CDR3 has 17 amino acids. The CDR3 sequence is CASSLLSGSVLTDTQYF. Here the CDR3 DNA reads TGTGCCAGCAGCTTATTGAGCGGGAGCGTTTTAACAGATACGCAGTATTTT.

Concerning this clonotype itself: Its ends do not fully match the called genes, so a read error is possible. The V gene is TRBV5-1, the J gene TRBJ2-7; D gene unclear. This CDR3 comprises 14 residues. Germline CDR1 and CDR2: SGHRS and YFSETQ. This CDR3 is CTSSPGPKVNEQYF. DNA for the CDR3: TGCACCAGCAGCCCGGGCCCGAAGGTCAACGAGCAGTACTTC.

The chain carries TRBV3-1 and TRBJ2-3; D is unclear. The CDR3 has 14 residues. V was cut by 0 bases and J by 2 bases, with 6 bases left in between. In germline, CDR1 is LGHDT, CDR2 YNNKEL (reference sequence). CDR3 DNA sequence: TGTGCCAGCAGCCAAGAGGGCATCACAGATACGCAGTATTTT. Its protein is CASSQEGITDTQYF.

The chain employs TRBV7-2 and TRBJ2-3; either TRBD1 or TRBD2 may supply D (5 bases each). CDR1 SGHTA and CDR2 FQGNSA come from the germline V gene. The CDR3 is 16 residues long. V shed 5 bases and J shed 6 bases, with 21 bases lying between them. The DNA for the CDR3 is TGTGCCAGCAGCCAATCCCGGGGCCAACCACGGGATACGCAGTATTTT. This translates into CASSQSRGQPRDTQYF. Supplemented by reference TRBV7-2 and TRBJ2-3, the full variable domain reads GAGVSQSPSNKVTEKGKDVELRCDPISGHTALYWYRQSLGQGLEFLIYFQGNSAPDKSGLPSDRFSAERTGGSVSTLTIQRTQQEDSAVYLCASSQSRGQPRDTQYFGPGTRLTVL.

CDR3 sequence: CSVEDQSRRGGTDTQYF. The CDR3 DNA reads TGCAGCGTTGAAGATCAGTCGCGGAGGGGGGGCACAGATACGCAGTATTTT. This chain connects TRBV29-1 to TRBJ2-3; tentatively, D is TRBD1 or TRBD2 (6 bases each). CDR1 SQVTM and CDR2 ANQGSEA come from the germline V gene. V gave up 0 bases and J gave up 1 base, with 17 bases separating them. CDR3 length: 17 residues.

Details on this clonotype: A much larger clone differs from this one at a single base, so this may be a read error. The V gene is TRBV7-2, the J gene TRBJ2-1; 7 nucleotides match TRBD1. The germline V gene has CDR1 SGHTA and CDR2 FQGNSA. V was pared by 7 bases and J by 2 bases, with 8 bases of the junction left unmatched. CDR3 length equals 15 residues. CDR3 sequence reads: CASNFRQGAYNEQFF. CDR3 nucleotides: TGTGCCAGCAACTTTAGACAGGGCGCCTACAATGAGCAGTTCTTC.

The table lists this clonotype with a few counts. The CDR3 sequence: CSARQRDSPYEQYF. DNA for the CDR3: TGCAGTGCACGACAACGGGACTCCCCCTACGAGCAGTACTTC. The J gene is TRBJ2-5, the V gene TRBV20-1; a possible D gene is TRBD2 (6 bases). TRBJ2-7 matches the DNA end more closely, so the J call is doubtful. CDR3 length: 14 residues. Germline V gene lookup returns CDR1 DFQATT and CDR2 SNEGSKA (reference sequence).

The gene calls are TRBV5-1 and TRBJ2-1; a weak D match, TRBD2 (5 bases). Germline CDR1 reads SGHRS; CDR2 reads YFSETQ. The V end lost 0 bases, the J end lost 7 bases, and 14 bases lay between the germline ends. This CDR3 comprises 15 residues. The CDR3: CASSLDSSPMNEQFF. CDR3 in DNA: TGCGCCAGCAGCTTGGATTCTAGCCCCATGAATGAGCAGTTCTTC.

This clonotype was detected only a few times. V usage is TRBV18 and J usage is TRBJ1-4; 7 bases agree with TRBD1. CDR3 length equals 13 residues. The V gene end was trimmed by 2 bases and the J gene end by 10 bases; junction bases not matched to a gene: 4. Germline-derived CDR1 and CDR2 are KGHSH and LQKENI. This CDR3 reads CASSPDREGKLFF. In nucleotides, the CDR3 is TGTGCCAGCTCACCAGACAGGGAAGGAAAACTGTTTTTT.

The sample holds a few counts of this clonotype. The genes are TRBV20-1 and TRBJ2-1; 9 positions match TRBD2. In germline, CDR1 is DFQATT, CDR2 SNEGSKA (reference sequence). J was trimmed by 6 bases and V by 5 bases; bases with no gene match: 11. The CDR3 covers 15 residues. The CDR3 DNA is TGCAGTGCTCTGACTCCTAGCGGGAATGTCAATGAGCAGTTCTTC. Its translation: CSALTPSGNVNEQFF.

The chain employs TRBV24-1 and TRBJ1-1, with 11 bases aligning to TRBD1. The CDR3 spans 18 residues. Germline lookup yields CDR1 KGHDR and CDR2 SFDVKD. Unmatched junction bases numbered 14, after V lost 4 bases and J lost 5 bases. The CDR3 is CATSEPPGQGVKRTEAFF. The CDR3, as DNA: TGTGCCACCAGTGAGCCACCGGGACAGGGGGTTAAAAGGACTGAAGCTTTCTTT.

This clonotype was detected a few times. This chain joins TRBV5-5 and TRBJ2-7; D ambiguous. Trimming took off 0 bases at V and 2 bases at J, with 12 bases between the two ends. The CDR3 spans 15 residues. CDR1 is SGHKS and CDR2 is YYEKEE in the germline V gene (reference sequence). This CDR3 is CASSLETYETYEQYF. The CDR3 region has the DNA TGTGCCAGCAGCTTGGAAACCTACGAAACCTACGAGCAGTACTTC. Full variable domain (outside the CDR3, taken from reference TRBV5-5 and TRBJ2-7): DAGVTQSPTHLIKTRGQQVTLRCSPISGHKSVSWYQQVLGQGPQFIFQYYEKEERGRGNFPDRFSARQFPNYSSELNVNALLLGDSALYLCASSLETYETYEQYFGPGTRLTVT.

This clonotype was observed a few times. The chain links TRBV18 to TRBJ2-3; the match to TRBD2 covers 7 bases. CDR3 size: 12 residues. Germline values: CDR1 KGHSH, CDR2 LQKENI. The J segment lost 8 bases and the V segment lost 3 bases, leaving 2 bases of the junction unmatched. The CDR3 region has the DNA TGTGCCAGCTCACCGCGACTAGCTACGCAGTATTTT. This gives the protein CASSPRLATQYF.

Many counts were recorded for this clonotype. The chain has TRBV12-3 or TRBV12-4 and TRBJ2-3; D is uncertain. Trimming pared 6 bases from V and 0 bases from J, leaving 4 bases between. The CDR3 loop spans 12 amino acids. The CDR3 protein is CASRYSTDTQYF. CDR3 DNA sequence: TGTGCCAGCAGATATAGCACAGATACGCAGTATTTT.

The CDR3, as DNA: TGTGCCAGCAGCCTTGTCGGGGAAGTCGGAGATACGCAGTATTTT. It yields the protein CASSLVGEVGDTQYF. The genes are TRBV7-9 and TRBJ2-3; D possibly corresponds to TRBD2 (5 bases). In germline, CDR1 is SEHNR, CDR2 FQNEAQ (reference sequence). Between the trimmed V and J ends, which lost 5 bases and 5 bases, there was a span of 17 bases. This CDR3 has 15 amino acids.

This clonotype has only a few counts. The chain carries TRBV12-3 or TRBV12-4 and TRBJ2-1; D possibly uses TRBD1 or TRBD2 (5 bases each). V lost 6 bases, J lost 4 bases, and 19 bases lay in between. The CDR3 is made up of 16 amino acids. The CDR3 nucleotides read TGTGCCAGCAGACATCCGGGACCCCAAGTGTACAATGAGCAGTTCTTC. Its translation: CASRHPGPQVYNEQFF.

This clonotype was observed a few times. The CDR3 spells CASSPNSQETQYF. CDR3 DNA: TGTGCCAGCTCACCAAACAGTCAAGAGACCCAGTACTTC. The chain recombines TRBV18 with TRBJ2-5; D remains ambiguous. With 2 bases removed from V and 2 bases from J, the gap between germline ends came to 6 bases. CDR1 and CDR2 from the germline V gene are KGHSH and LQKENI. This CDR3 spans 13 amino acids.

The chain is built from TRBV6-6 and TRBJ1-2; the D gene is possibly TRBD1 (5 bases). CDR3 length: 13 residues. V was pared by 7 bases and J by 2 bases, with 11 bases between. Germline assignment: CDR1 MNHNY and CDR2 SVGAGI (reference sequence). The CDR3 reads CASKSDTNYGYTF. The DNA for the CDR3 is TGTGCCAGCAAATCGGACACAAACTATGGCTACACCTTC.

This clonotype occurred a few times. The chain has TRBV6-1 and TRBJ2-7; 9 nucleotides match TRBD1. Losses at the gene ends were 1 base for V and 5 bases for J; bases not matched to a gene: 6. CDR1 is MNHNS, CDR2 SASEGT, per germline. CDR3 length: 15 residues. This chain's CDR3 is CASSEGMGQGHEQYF. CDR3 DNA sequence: TGTGCCAGCAGTGAAGGGATGGGACAGGGCCACGAGCAGTACTTC.

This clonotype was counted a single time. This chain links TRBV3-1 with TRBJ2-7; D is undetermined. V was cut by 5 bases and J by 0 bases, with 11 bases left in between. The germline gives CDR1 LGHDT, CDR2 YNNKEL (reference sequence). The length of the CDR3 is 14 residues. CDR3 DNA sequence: TGTGCCAGCAGCAAAGGTACCAGCTCCTACGAGCAGTACTTC. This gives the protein CASSKGTSSYEQYF.

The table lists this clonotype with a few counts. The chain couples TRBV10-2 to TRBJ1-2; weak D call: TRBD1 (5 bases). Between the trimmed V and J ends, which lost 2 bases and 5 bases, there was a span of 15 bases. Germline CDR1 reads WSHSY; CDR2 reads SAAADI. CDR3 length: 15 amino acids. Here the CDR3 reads CASSEAEDTTYGYTF. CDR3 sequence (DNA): TGCGCCAGCAGTGAGGCGGAGGACACTACTTATGGCTACACCTTC.

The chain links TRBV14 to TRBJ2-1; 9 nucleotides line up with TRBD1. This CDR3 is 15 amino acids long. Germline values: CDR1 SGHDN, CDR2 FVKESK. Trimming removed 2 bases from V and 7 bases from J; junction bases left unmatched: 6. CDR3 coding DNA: TGTGCCAGCAGCCAACTGGACAGGGGTTGGAATGAGCAGTTCTTC. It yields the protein CASSQLDRGWNEQFF.